The entry that follows covers one TCR beta chain sequence. What it binds is unknown. The authors reverse transcribed roughly 0.5 to 1 ug RNA with random hexamers. Across 54 Vbeta and 13 Jbeta, immunoSEQ multiplex PCR amplified TCR beta CDR3. MiXCR was run by TCRdb on the immunoSEQ multiplex PCR reads, yielding one entry per CDR3 protein. The table shows more than 55,000 distinct CDR3 sequences, with around 93% occurring only once. This sample is drawn from a study of CD8 T cells in Susac syndrome. Study-wide points: The TCR sequencing and HLA analysis in the study involved a relatively small number of individuals, as the study acknowledged.

Sequencing of TCR beta, carried out with a high-throughput approach, was applied to CD8+ and CD4+ T cells from the blood. Both CD4+ and CD8+ T cells were negatively isolated, and TEMRA cells underwent FACS enrichment. The germline V gene encodes CDR1 SNHLY and CDR2 FYNNEI. This CDR3 has 15 residues. V lost 2 bases, J lost 2 bases, and 12 bases lay in between. Specimen: CD8+ T cells from PBMCs. The V call is TRBV2, the J call TRBJ1-2, with D maybe TRBD1 (6 bases). This TCR came from a human donor in good health. The CDR3 is CASSEWGTSNYGYTF. The CDR3 DNA reads TGTGCCAGCAGTGAATGGGGGACAAGCAACTATGGCTACACCTTC.